The clone carrying this TCR beta chain has a handful of counts. Its antigen is unidentified. Processing was applied to graft tissue in order to liberate intraepithelial and lamina propria lymphocytes. This sample was taken from a study of graft-versus-host responses after intestinal transplantation. Study-wide context: Transplant recipients had multivisceral, liver-intestinal, or isolated intestinal grafts. The recipients all started with anti-thymocyte globulin induction and then took tacrolimus and steroids for three to four years.

Data came from immunoSEQ multiplex PCR; TCRdb stores just in-frame clones and leaves some out. The sample consists of some 15,000 clones, approximately 79% of them appearing once. The study, taken as a whole, reports: Early post-transplant declines in HvG were associated with peak levels of circulating GvH clones. GvH clones were identified in recipient marrow, with some first appearing in ileum or blood.

Germline V gene sequence: CDR1 LNHNV, CDR2 YYDKDF (reference sequence). V lost 0 bases to trimming and J lost 9 bases, with 18 bases between them. CDR3 length equals 16 residues. The TCR originated in a human patient who received an intestinal transplant, so some T cells may come from the graft donor. This chain links TRBV15 with TRBJ2-1, with D maybe TRBD1 (6 bases). This specimen was ileum tissue, taken 17 days after transplant. The chain's CDR3 is CATSRDSEGGGFEQFF. Here the CDR3 DNA reads TGTGCCACCAGCAGAGATAGTGAAGGGGGTGGATTTGAGCAGTTCTTC.